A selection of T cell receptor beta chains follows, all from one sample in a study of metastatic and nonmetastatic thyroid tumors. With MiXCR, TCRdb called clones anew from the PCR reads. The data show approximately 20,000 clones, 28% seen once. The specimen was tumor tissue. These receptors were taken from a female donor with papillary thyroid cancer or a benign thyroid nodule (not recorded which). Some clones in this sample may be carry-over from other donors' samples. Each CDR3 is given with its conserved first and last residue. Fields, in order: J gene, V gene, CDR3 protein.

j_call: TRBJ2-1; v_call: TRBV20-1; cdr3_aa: CSAGDYLIYNEQFF
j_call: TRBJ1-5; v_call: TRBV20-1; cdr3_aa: CSARQGGNQPQHF
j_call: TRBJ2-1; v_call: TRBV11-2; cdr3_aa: CASSSPGGERSYNEQFF
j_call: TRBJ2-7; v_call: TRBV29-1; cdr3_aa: CSVGQGELEQYF
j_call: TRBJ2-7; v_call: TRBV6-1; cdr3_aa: CASSPRSYEQYF
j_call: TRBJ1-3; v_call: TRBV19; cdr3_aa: CASRRTGTVFSGNTIYF
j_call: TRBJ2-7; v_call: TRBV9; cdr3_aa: CASSPDPRQGHRDEQYF
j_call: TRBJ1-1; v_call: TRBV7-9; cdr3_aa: CASSPWDSLNTEAFF
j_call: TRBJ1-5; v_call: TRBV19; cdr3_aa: CASRVRSNQPQHF
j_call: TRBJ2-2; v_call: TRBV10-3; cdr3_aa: CAISIRDTGELFF
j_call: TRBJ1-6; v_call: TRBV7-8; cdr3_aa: CASSQQGQGARNSPLHF
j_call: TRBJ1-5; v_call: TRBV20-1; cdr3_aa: CSARGENGNQPQHF
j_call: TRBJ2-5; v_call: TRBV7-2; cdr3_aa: CASSLVPTGETQYF
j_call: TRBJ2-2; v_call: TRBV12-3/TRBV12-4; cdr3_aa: CASSRSYSGTGELFF
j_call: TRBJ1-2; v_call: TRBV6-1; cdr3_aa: CASSDHHGAGGYTF
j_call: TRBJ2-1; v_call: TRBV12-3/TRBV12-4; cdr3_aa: CASRGHSYNEQFF
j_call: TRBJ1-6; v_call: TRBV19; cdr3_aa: CASSNYGTNSPLHF
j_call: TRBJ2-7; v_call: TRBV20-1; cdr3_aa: CSARGLAGRALDYEQYF
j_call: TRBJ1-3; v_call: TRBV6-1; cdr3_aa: CASSRDRTSGNTIYF
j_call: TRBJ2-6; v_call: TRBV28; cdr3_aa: CASTPTEFSSGANVLTF
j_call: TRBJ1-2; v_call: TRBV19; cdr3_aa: CSSSIVSRSNYGNTF
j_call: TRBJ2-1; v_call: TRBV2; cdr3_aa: CASRGLLTSSYNEQFF
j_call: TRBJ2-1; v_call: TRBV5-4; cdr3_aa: CASSLGLEGSNEQFF
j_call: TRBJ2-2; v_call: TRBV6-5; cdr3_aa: CASSYVEGAGELFF
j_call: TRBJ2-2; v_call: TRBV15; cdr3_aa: CATSRDFKQGGIGELFF
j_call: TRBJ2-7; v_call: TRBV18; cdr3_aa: CASSPAGEGYEQYF
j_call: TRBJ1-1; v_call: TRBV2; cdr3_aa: CASSDDRGAGTEAFF
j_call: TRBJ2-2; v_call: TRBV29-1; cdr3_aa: CSGTFLTNTGELFF
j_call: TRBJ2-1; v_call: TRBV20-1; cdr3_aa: CSARDGGSSYNEQFF
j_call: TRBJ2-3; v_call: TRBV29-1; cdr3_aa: CSVPGQGGDTQYF
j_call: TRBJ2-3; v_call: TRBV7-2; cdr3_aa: CASSLAGTSFSDTQYF
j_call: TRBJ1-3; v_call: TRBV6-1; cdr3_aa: CASSEAPPSLLSGNTIYF